This T cell receptor beta chain derives from a study of CD8 T cells in ankylosing spondylitis. General study findings and limits: Seemingly distinctive of ankylosing spondylitis blood was a TCR beta motif formed by eight highly homologous variants.

This clonotype was observed a handful of times. Its target is unknown. Trimming cost V 1 base and J 4 bases; bases outside gene matches: 6. The CDR3 consists of 14 residues. Germline CDR1 DFQATT, CDR2 SNEGSKA (reference sequence). Researchers built TCR beta libraries using quantitative 5'-RACE with molecular barcodes. One entry per CDR3 protein results from TCRdb running MiXCR on the 5' RACE reads. The sample lists more than 650,000 distinct CDR3 sequences, 12% occurring once. The source material was blood, either unsorted or a sorted T cell fraction (not recorded which). This TCR was sampled from a male donor with ankylosing spondylitis. The chain uses TRBV20-1 and TRBJ1-1; TRBD1 aligns across 7 bases. CDR3 DNA sequence: TGCAGTGCTAGAGGGCAGGGGGTTAGCACTGAAGCTTTCTTT. Residues: CSARGQGVSTEAFF.